A single sample is the source of the 17 T cell receptor beta chains below, sequenced in a study of a mutant IDH1 vaccine in newly diagnosed glioma. Here immunoSEQ multiplex PCR was the method, and the copy in TCRdb shows in-frame clones only, minus some. The sample lists some 54,000 clones, about 91% occurring once. Their target antigens are unknown. The time point here: week 11, during vaccination. With topical imiquimod, each dose of the vaccine consisted of 300 ug of mutant IDH1 20-mer peptide. Specimen: PBMCs, collected from a glioma patient whose treatment included an IDH1 peptide vaccine. The receptor set was obtained from a man aged 45-65 years with glioma.

This clone was seen only once. The V and J genes are TRBV30 and TRBJ2-7; 13 bases are shared with TRBD2. The CDR3 has 15 residues. Germline V gene lookup returns CDR1 GTSNPN and CDR2 SVGIG (reference sequence). The V gene end was trimmed by 1 base and the J gene end by 3 bases; junction bases not matched to a gene: 3. CDR3 sequence reads: CAWSEGLAGIYEQYF. The CDR3 DNA follows: TGTGCCTGGAGTGAGGGACTAGCGGGGATCTACGAGCAGTACTTC.

The V call is TRBV6-5, the J call TRBJ2-7; tentatively, D is TRBD1 or TRBD2 (5 bases each). CDR3 size: 11 residues. V lost 0 bases to trimming and J lost 9 bases, with 6 bases between them. Germline V gene lookup returns CDR1 MNHEY and CDR2 SVGAGI. This CDR3 reads CASSYSGVQYF. In DNA form, the CDR3 reads TGTGCCAGCAGTTACTCGGGGGTGCAGTACTTC.

This chain uses TRBV27 with TRBJ2-3, with D possibly TRBD1 on 5 matching bases. Germline values: CDR1 MNHEY, CDR2 SMNVEV (reference sequence). The CDR3 spans 11 residues. Trimming removed 3 bases from V and 9 bases from J, with 7 bases in between. The CDR3: CASSFGHTQYF. CDR3 DNA: TGTGCCAGCAGTTTCGGACACACGCAGTATTTT.

V gene TRBV4-2 combines with J gene TRBJ2-3; 14 bases match TRBD2. Germline V gene sequence: CDR1 LGHNA, CDR2 YNFKEQ. The CDR3 is made up of 15 amino acids. V was clipped by 3 bases and J by 4 bases; unmatched bases: 0. CDR3 DNA sequence: TGTGCCAGCAGCCAGACTAGCGGGGGGGCAGATACGCAGTATTTT. This translates into CASSQTSGGADTQYF.

The chain has TRBV5-1 and TRBJ2-1; D gene uncertain. Trimming took 0 bases from V and 0 from J, leaving 10 bases between them. The CDR3 covers 16 residues. Germline V CDR1 and CDR2: SGHRS, YFSETQ. The chain's CDR3 is CASSLAPSNSYNEQFF. CDR3 DNA sequence: TGCGCCAGCAGCTTGGCTCCTAGTAACTCCTACAATGAGCAGTTCTTC.

The chain combines TRBV19 with TRBJ2-1; perhaps TRBD1 as D (6 bases). Per germline, CDR1 LNHDA and CDR2 SQIVND (reference sequence). With 1 base removed from V and 11 bases from J, the gap between germline ends came to 15 bases. This CDR3 is 14 amino acids long. In DNA form, the CDR3 reads TGTGCCAGTAGTATAGTCTCGTGGGGGCAAAAGCAGTTCTTC. Protein: CASSIVSWGQKQFF.

This chain links TRBV15 with TRBJ2-1, with D maybe TRBD2 (5 bases). This CDR3 is 12 amino acids long. V lost 5 bases, J lost 11 bases, and 13 bases lay in between. Germline V gives CDR1 LNHNV, CDR2 YYDKDF (reference sequence). The CDR3 DNA sequence: TGTGCCACCAGCCCGGGAAGGGAACAGCAGTTCTTC. Encoded protein: CATSPGREQQFF.

The CDR3 region is CAISGLALNTGELFF. In DNA form, the CDR3 reads TGTGCCATCAGTGGACTAGCGCTGAACACCGGGGAGCTGTTTTTT. This sequence joins TRBV10-3 and TRBJ2-2; 8 bases align to TRBD2. V trimming: 4 bases; J trimming: 1 base; junction bases outside the gene matches: 2. The germline V gene has CDR1 ENHRY and CDR2 SYGVKD. The CDR3 spans 15 residues.

This chain connects TRBV19 to TRBJ1-5, with D possibly TRBD1 on 5 matching bases. Trimming stripped 7 bases from V and 1 base from J, with 14 bases between. From germline, CDR1 is LNHDA and CDR2 SQIVND (reference sequence). This CDR3 comprises 15 residues. The CDR3 spells CASTPDMLSNQPQHF. In DNA, the CDR3 is TGTGCCAGTACCCCGGACATGTTGAGCAATCAGCCCCAGCATTTT.

The genes are TRBV7-6 and TRBJ2-1; D may match TRBD1 or TRBD2 (6 bases each). With 4 bases removed from V and 3 bases from J, the gap between germline ends came to 25 bases. Germline-derived CDR1 and CDR2 are SGHVS and FNYEAQ. This CDR3 is 19 amino acids long. The CDR3 protein is CASSSRALGGRTRYNEQFF. The CDR3 DNA follows: TGTGCCAGCAGCTCGAGGGCACTAGGGGGGCGGACCCGCTACAATGAGCAGTTCTTC.

The chain couples TRBV12-1 to TRBJ2-6; TRBD1 reflects the table's D call only, with no check against the DNA. TRBV12-1 is reported as a pseudogene. The CDR3 spans 12 residues. The chain's CDR3 is CASSSQGNVLTF. The CDR3 coding sequence is TGTGCCAGCAGCTCTCAGGGGAACGTCCTGACTTTC.

The V and J genes are TRBV4-1 and TRBJ1-1; D gene ambiguous. Germline values: CDR1 MGHRA, CDR2 YSYEKL. This CDR3 is 14 amino acids long. V lost 1 base and J 1 base, leaving 7 bases between the germline ends. The CDR3 DNA sequence: TGCGCCAGCAGCCAAGCGGATAGGAACACTGAAGCTTTCTTT. Translation gives CASSQADRNTEAFF.

This clone was seen once. One base away lies a much larger clone, so this may be a sequencing read error. The genes are TRBV7-3 and TRBJ2-7; D gene uncertain. Trimming removed 2 bases at V and 2 bases at J, with 4 bases between. Looked up from germline, CDR1 is SGHTA and CDR2 is FQGTGA. The CDR3 covers 12 residues. The CDR3 spells CASSLAPYEQYF. In nucleotides, the CDR3 is TGTGCCAGCAGCTTAGCTCCCTACGAGCAGTACTTC.

This clone was counted between two and nine times. DNA for the CDR3: TGTGCCAGCAGCTTAGAGTCGATGGTAGGGGCTTTCTTT. Protein sequence: CASSLESMVGAFF. This chain uses TRBV7-9 with TRBJ1-1; D unresolved. V was clipped by 1 base and J by 11 bases, with 14 bases between them. Germline CDR1 and CDR2: SEHNR and FQNEAQ (reference sequence). There are 13 residues in the CDR3. The whole variable domain, filled in from reference TRBV7-9 and TRBJ1-1, reads DTGVSQNPRHKITKRGQNVTFRCDPISEHNRLYWYRQTLGQGPEFLTYFQNEAQLEKSRLLSDRFSAERPKGSFSTLEIQRTEQGDSAMYLCASSLESMVGAFFGQGTRLTVV.

CDR3 sequence (DNA): TGTGCCAGCAGTTTAGTCGGGGTGTCGGGTCAGCCCCAGCATTTT. Translating gives CASSLVGVSGQPQHF. V is TRBV28 and J is TRBJ1-5; D uncertain. V was cut by 2 bases and J by 6 bases, with 14 bases left in between. The germline V gene encodes CDR1 MDHEN and CDR2 SYDVKM. The CDR3 has 15 amino acids.

The V and J genes are TRBV7-8 and TRBJ1-1; D is uncertain. Germline CDR1 is SGHVS and CDR2 is FQNEAQ. Trimming took 5 bases from V and 3 from J, leaving 10 bases between them. This CDR3 spans 13 amino acids. The CDR3 region has the DNA TGTGCCAGCAGCCCCGGGTGGGACACTGAAGCTTTCTTT. This encodes CASSPGWDTEAFF.

The chain links TRBV7-2 to TRBJ1-3, with TRBD1 matching over 7 bases. Losses at the gene ends were 5 bases for V and 4 bases for J; bases not matched to a gene: 5. Germline values: CDR1 SGHTA, CDR2 FQGNSA. The CDR3 loop spans 14 amino acids. CDR3 in DNA: TGTGCCAGCAGCCGAACAGGGGTCGGAAACACCATATATTTT. It specifies CASSRTGVGNTIYF.